This entry describes one TCR beta chain. Its specificity is unknown. The planned depth of sequencing spanned 1 in 200,000 to 1 in 1 million T cells. The method was immunoSEQ multiplex PCR; TCRdb's version includes in-frame clones alone and lacks a portion of them. This table holds 7,300 or so clones, 79% found once. The data originate from a study of cytotoxic CD8 clonotypes in ibrutinib-treated CLL. Overall study results and limits: Starting clonality was above that of age-matched healthy donors and tracked circulating CD8+ T-cell counts. Clonality, elevated at ibrutinib response, dropped back toward baseline at progression.

This CDR3 has 17 amino acids. V trimming: 1 base; J trimming: 6 bases; junction bases outside the gene matches: 6. Germline CDR1 SGHTA, CDR2 FQGNSA. The clonotype was recovered from a human donor with chronic lymphocytic leukemia. The source material was PBMCs, sampled before ibrutinib treatment. This chain connects TRBV7-2 to TRBJ2-2, with TRBD2 matching 12 bases. The chain's CDR3 is CASSLGSSGGAPGELFF. Here the CDR3 DNA reads TGTGCCAGCAGCTTAGGCTCTAGCGGGGGGGCCCCCGGGGAGCTGTTTTTT.